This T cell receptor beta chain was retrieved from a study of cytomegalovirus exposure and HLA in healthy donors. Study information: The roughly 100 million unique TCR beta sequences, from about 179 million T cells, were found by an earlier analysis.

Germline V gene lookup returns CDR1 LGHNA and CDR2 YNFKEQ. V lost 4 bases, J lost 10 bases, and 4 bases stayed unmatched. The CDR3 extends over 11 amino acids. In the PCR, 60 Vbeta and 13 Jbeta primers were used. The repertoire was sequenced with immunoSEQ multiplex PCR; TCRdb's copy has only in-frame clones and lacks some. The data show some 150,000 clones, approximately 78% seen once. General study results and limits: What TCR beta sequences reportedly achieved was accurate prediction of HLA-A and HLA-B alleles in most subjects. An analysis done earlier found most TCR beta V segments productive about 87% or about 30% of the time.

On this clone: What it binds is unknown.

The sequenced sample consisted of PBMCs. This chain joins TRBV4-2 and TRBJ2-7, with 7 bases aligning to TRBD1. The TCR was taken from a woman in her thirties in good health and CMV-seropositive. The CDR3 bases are TGTGCCAGCAGCCTACAGGGGATCCAGTACTTC. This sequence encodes CASSLQGIQYF.